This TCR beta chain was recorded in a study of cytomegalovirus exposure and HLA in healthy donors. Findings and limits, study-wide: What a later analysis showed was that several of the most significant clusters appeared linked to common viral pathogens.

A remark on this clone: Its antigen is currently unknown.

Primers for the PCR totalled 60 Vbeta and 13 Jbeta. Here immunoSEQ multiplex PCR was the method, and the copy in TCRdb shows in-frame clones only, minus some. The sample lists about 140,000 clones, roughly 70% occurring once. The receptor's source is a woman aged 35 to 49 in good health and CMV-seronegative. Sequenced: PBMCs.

The CDR3 nucleotides are TGCGCCAGCAGCGAAGGACAGGTTAGCTCCTACGAGCAGTACTTC. As protein: CASSEGQVSSYEQYF. This rearrangement joins TRBV10-2 to TRBJ2-7; 7 nucleotides agree with TRBD1. After removal of 6 bases from V and 0 bases from J, the junction contained 8 bases not matched to a gene. Germline assignment: CDR1 WSHSY and CDR2 SAAADI. This CDR3 has 15 amino acids.